This TCR beta chain was obtained from a study of CD8+ T cells in alopecia areata. Study-wide points: Elevated clonality characterized lesional scalp relative to normal scalp, particularly in alopecia totalis/universalis. Under tofacitinib, fewer expanded CD8+ clones appeared among the top 100 scalp clones.

RNA was isolated and reverse transcribed to cDNA, the sequencing template. Repertoires were generated with immunoSEQ multiplex PCR, while TCRdb's copy carries only in-frame clones and drops some. Altogether approximately 160,000 clones are present, less than 70% being singletons, with the ten largest covering over 12%. Concerning this clone: Its antigen is unknown.

Treatment noted: oral pan-JAK inhibitor, 5-10 mg twice daily. From germline, CDR1 is GTSNPN and CDR2 SVGIG (reference sequence). V was clipped by 5 bases and J by 5 bases, with 10 bases between them. This CDR3 region has 12 residues. The sample consisted of CD4+ T cells sorted from blood, taken at week 24, from a patient treated with tofacitinib. The rearrangement uses TRBV30 and TRBJ1-3; no definite D call. The receptor comes from a human donor with alopecia areata. The CDR3 sequence: CAWLNLRNTIYF. The CDR3 bases are TGTGCCTGGTTAAACCTAAGAAACACCATATATTTT.